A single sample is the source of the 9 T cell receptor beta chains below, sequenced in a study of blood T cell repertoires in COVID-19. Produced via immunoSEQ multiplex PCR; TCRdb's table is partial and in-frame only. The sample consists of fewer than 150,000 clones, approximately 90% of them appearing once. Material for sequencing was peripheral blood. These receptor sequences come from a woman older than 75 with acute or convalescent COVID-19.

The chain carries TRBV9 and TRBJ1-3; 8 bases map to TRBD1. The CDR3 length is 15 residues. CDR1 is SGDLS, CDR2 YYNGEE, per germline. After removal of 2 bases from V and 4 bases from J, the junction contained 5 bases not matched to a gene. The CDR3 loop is CASSVQGARGNTIYF. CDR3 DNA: TGTGCCAGCAGCGTCCAGGGGGCGAGAGGAAACACCATATATTTT.

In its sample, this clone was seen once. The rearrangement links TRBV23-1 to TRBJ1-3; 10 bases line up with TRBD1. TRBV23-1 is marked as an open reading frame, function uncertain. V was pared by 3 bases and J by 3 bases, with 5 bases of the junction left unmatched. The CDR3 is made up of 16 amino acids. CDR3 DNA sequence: TGCGCCAGCAGTCATTCCGGGACAGGGGATGGAAACACCATATATTTT. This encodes CASSHSGTGDGNTIYF.

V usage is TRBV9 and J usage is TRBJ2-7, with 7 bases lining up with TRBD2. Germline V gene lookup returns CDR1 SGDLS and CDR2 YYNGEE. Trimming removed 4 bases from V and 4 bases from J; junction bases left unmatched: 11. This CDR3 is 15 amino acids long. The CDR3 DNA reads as TGTGCCAGCAGCCCCCGAGGGCAGGGAGGGTACGAGCAGTACTTC. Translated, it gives CASSPRGQGGYEQYF.

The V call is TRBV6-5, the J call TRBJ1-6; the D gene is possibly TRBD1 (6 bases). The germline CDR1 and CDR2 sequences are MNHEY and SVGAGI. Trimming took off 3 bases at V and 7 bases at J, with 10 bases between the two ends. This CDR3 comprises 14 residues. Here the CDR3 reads CASSYWTENSPLHF. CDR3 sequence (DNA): TGTGCCAGCAGTTATTGGACAGAAAATTCACCCCTCCACTTT.

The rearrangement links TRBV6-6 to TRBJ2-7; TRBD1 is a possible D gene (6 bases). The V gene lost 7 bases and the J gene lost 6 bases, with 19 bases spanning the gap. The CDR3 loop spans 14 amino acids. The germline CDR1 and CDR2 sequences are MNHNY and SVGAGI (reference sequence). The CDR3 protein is CASNLGGANGEQYF. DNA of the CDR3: TGTGCCAGCAATCTAGGGGGTGCAAACGGCGAGCAGTACTTC.

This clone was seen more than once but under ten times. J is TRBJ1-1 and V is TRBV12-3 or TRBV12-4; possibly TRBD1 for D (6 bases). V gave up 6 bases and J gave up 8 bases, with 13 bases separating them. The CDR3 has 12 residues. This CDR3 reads CASSGQSPEAFF. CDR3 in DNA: TGTGCCAGCAGCGGACAGTCACCCGAAGCTTTCTTT.

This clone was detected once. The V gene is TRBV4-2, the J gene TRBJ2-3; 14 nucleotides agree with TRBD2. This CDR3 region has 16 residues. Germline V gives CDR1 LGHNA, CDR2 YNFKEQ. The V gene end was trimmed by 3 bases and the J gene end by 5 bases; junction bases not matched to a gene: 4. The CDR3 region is CASSHPGLAGGDTQYF. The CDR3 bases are TGTGCCAGCAGCCACCCCGGACTAGCGGGGGGAGATACGCAGTATTTT.

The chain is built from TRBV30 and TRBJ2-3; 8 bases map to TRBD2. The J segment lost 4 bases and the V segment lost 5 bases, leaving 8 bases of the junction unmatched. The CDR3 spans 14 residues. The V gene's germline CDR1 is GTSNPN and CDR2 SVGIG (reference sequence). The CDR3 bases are TGTGCCTGGTCGCGGGGGGTTGAACCAGATACGCAGTATTTT. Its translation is CAWSRGVEPDTQYF.

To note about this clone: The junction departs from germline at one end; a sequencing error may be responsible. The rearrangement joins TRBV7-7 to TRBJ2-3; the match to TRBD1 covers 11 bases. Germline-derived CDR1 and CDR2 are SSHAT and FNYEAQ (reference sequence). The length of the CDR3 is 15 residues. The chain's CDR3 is CASSPRTGGPDTQYF. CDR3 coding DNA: TGTGCTAGCAGCCCTCGGACAGGGGGCCCGGATACGCAGTATTTT. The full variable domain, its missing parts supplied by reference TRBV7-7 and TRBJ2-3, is GAGVSQSPRYKVTKRGQDVTLRCDPISSHATLYWYQQALGQGPEFLTYFNYEAQPDKSGLPSDRFSAERPEGSISTLTIQRTEQRDSAMYRCASSPRTGGPDTQYFGPGTRLTVL.